Here is one TCR beta chain with its context. CDR3 length: 10 amino acids. Trimming removed 5 bases at V and 4 bases at J, with 6 bases between. CDR1 and CDR2 from the germline V gene are GTSNPN and SVGIG (reference sequence). The data belong to a study of Graves' ophthalmopathy and Graves' hyperthyroidism. Scientists amplified the TCR beta CDR3 regions from RNA transcripts. The library came from an HTBI-primed first-round RT-PCR and a second-round multiplex PCR. A single record per CDR3 protein comes from TCRdb applying MiXCR to the multiplex PCR reads. This table has around 1.1 million distinct CDR3 sequences, approximately 35% appearing once.

Sequenced sample: peripheral blood or thyroid tissue (not recorded which). The V gene is TRBV30, the J gene TRBJ2-7; D unclear. This TCR was sampled from an adult man with Graves' hyperthyroidism. CDR3 amino acids: CAWGYYEQYF. In nucleotides, the CDR3 is TGTGCCTGGGGATATTACGAGCAGTACTTC.